This T cell receptor beta chain was documented in a study of T cell responses to AZD1222 COVID-19 vaccine (dated by TCRdb to the early 2020s). Some background on the complete study: A total of 233 trial participants underwent TCR sequencing, of whom approximately 210 received two doses of AZD1222 and some 26 received two doses of the MenACWY control vaccine. Enrollment into the trials was organized by age into subgroups of 18-55, 56-69 and 70-plus years, and those subgroups contained approximately 150, 30 and 60 TCR-sequenced participants, respectively. Overall study results and their limits: A significant rise in spike-specific TCR breadth and depth was observed after two AZD1222 doses relative to day 0 and relative to MenACWY recipients. Vaccine-associated CD4 TCRs spanned the whole spike protein, with dominant responses in regions 160-218 and 743-854. Participants were mostly white British and included more females than males, and it was suggested by the authors that clonal diversity may have been underestimated. Reportedly, almost half of the unique spike-specific TCRs recognized epitopes lying outside the regions that are mutated in the B.1.351 and B.1.1.7 variants. Only 5 to 7 AZD1222 recipients were SARS-CoV-2 seropositive at baseline, limiting conclusions about previously exposed vaccinees. The 56-69-year group was small, and its depth increase did not reach significance, likely because of low power. Because no day 14 peak-response samples were available, repertoires were characterized only after the peak T cell response.

The CDR3 covers 15 residues, taking in both the cysteine and the phenylalanine. The retained sequence is limited to the CDR3, 45 bases, with the frame set at the first base. V loses 5 bases of germline sequence and J loses 1 base, and the interval between the two ends is 15 bases. Via the germline V gene, CDR1 is SGHTA and CDR2 FQGNSA. The CDR3 regions of human TCRbeta chains were analyzed by immunosequencing. The published analysis was carried out like this. TCRs in the repertoires were compared against a reference library of SARS-CoV-2-specific TCRs that had been generated with the MIRA antigen-specificity platform. Breadth meant the fraction of unique TCRs that were SARS-CoV-2-associated, whereas depth meant the fraction of total T cells that were SARS-CoV-2-associated. Using the MIRA data, each spike-specific TCR was mapped to the spike region that the TCR reacts to and placed in a CD4 or CD8 class. Log10-transformed breadth and depth values were compared by one-way ANOVA with Sidak's multiple comparisons tests. The clones in this table, taken by TCRdb from immuneACCESS, are in-frame only. Not every clone is retained; where verified, under half of the shortfall comes from an unresolved V gene, and the cause of the rest is unknown. From that table come the V and J calls and clone size; the DNA was used to work out D and trimming. The sample records 150,000 to 200,000 clones, around 94% of which are singletons. The biggest ten clones account for roughly 4.6% of the sample.

This specimen's time point label, interpreted: about 28 days (+/-7) after the second vaccine dose. AZD1222 recipients with second doses at about 4 weeks or about 12 weeks were pooled, because spike-specific TCR depth and breadth did not differ between schedules. Samples from vaccinated people were obtained from the UK trials COV001 and COV002, which included a single-blind randomized controlled phase 2/3 trial of AZD1222 (ChAdOx1 nCoV-19) in healthy adults. Trial participant PBMC samples were collected at day 0 and day 28 after the second dose for TCRbeta chain sequencing. This clone turned up a few times. This clone's antigen is unknown. No quality values exist for individual bases; no much larger clone is one base distant.

The clonotype was recovered from an adult who received the AZD1222 COVID-19 vaccine. This material consisted of peripheral blood, taken 28 days after the second AZD1222 dose. The sequence is built from TRBV7-2 and TRBJ2-7, and possibly TRBD1, on 6 matching bases. This receptor carries the CDR3 CASSPFSGTSYEQYF. The nucleotides are TGTGCCAGCAGCCCATTTTCAGGGACATCCTACGAGCAGTACTTC.